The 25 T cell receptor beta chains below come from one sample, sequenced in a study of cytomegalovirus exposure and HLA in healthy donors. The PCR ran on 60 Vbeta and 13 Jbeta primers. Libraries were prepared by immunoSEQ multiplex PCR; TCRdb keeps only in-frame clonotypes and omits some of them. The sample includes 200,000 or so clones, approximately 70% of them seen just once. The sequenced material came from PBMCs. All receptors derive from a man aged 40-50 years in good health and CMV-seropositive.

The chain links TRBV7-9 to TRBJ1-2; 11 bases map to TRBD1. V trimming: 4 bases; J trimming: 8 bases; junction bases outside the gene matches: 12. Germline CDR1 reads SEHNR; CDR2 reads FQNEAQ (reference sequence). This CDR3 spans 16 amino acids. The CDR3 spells CASSSRTGGPGGGYTF. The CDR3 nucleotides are TGTGCCAGCAGCTCCCGGACAGGGGGCCCCGGAGGGGGCTACACCTTC.

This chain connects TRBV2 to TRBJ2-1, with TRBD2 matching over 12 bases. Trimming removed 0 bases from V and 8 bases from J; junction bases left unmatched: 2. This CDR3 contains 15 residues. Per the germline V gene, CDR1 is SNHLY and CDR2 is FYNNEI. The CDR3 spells CASSEAASGGDEQFF. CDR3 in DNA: TGTGCCAGCAGTGAAGCGGCTAGCGGGGGGGATGAGCAGTTCTTC.

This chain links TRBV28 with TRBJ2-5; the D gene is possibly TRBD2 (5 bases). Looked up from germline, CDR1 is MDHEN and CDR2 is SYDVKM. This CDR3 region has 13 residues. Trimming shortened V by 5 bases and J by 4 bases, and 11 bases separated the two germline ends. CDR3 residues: CASSGGSLETQYF. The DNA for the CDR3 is TGTGCCAGCAGTGGAGGCAGTTTAGAGACCCAGTACTTC.

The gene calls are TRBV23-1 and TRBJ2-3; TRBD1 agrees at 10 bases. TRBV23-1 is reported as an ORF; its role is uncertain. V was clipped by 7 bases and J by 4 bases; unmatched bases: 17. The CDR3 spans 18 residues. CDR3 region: CASNLDRGREFSPDTQYF. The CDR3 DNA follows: TGCGCCAGCAACCTTGACAGGGGGCGCGAGTTTAGCCCAGATACGCAGTATTTT.

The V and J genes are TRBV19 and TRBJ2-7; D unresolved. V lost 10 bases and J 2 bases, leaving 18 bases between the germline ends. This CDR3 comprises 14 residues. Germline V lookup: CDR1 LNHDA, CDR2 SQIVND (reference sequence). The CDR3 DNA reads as TGTGCCACCGCCGAAAGTTTGGGCCCCTACGAGCAGTACTTC. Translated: CATAESLGPYEQYF.

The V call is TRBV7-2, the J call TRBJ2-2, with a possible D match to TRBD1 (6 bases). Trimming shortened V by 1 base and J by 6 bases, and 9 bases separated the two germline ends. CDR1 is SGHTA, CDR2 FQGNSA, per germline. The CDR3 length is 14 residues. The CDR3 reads CASSLDRAAGELFF. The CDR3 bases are TGTGCCAGCAGCTTAGACAGGGCGGCCGGGGAGCTGTTTTTT.

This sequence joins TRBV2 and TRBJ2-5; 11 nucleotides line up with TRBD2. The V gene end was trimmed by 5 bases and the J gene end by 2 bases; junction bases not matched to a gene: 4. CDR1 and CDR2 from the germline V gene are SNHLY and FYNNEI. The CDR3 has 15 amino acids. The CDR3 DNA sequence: TGTGCCAGCAGTACACTAGCGGGGGAGCAAGAGACCCAGTACTTC. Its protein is CASSTLAGEQETQYF.

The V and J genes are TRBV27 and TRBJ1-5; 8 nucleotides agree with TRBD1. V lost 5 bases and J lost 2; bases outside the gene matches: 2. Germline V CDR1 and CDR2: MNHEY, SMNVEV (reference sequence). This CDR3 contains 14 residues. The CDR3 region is CASSPTGGNQPQHF. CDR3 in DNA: TGTGCCAGCAGTCCGACAGGGGGCAATCAGCCCCAGCATTTT.

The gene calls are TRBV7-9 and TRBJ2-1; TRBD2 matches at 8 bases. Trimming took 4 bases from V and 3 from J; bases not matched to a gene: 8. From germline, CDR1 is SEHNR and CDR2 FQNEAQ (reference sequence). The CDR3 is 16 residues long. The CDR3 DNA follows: TGTGCCAGCAGCTCAGGCGGGGGGCGAATCTACAATGAGCAGTTCTTC. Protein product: CASSSGGGRIYNEQFF. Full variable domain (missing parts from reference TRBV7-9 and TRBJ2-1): DTGVSQNPRHKITKRGQNVTFRCDPISEHNRLYWYRQTLGQGPEFLTYFQNEAQLEKSRLLSDRFSAERPKGSFSTLEIQRTEQGDSAMYLCASSSGGGRIYNEQFFGPGTRLTVL.

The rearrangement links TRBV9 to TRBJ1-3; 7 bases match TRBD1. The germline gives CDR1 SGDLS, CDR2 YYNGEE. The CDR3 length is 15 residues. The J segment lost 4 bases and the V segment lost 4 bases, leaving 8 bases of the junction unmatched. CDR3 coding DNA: TGTGCCAGCAGCCCCGAACAGGGGCGAGGAAACACCATATATTTT. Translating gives CASSPEQGRGNTIYF.

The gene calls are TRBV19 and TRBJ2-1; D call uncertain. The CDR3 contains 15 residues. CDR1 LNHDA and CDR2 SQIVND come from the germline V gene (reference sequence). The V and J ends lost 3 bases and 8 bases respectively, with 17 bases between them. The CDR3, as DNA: TGTGCCAGTAGTATTCACCCACAGAGAGTCGATGAGCAGTTCTTC. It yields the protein CASSIHPQRVDEQFF.

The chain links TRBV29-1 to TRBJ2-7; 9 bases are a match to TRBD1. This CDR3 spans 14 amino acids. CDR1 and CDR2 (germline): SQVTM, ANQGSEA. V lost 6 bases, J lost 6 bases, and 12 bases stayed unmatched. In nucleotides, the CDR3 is TGCAGCGTGCAGAAGGGACAGGGAAGAGGCGAGCAGTACTTC. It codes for CSVQKGQGRGEQYF.

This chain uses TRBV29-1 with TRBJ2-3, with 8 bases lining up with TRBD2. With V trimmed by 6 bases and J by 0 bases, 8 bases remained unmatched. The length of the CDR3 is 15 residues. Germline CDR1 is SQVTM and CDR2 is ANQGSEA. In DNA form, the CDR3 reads TGCAGCGTCCCGTCTAGCGGGTCTAGCACAGATACGCAGTATTTT. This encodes CSVPSSGSSTDTQYF.

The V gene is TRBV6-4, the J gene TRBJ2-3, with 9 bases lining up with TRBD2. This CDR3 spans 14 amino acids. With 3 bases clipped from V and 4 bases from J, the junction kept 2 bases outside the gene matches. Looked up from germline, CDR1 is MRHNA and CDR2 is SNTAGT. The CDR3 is CASSESGGSDTQYF. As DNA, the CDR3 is TGTGCCAGCAGTGAAAGCGGGGGGTCAGATACGCAGTATTTT.

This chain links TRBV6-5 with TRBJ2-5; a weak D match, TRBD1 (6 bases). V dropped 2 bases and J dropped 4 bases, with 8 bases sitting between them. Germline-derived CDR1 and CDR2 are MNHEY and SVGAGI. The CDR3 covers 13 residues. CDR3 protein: CASSYQGSETQYF. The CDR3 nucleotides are TGTGCCAGCAGTTACCAGGGGTCAGAGACCCAGTACTTC.

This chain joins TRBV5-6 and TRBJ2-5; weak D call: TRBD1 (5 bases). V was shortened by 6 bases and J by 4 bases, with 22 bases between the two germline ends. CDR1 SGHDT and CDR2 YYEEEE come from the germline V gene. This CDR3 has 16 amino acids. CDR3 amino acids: CASIYGARQAIETQYF. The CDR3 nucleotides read TGTGCCAGCATTTATGGGGCACGGCAGGCAATAGAGACCCAGTACTTC.

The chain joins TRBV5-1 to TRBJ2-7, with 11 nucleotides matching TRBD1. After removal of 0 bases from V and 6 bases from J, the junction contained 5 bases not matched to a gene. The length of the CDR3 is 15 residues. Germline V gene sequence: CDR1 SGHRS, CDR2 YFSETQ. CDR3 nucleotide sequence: TGCGCCAGCAGCTTGGGTGGGACAGGGGGAGGCGAGCAGTACTTC. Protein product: CASSLGGTGGGEQYF.

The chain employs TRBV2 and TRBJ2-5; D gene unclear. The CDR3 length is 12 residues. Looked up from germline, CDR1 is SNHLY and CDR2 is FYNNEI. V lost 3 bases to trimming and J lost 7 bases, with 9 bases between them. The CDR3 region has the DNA TGTGCCAGCAGTGATGGTTCGGGGACCCAGTACTTC. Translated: CASSDGSGTQYF.

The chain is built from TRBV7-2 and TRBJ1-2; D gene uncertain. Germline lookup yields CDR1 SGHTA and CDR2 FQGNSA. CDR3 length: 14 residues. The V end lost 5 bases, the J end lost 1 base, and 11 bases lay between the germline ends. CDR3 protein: CASSPPGINYGYTF. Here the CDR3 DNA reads TGTGCCAGCAGCCCACCGGGAATTAACTATGGCTACACCTTC. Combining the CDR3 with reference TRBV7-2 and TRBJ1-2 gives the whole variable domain GAGVSQSPSNKVTEKGKDVELRCDPISGHTALYWYRQSLGQGLEFLIYFQGNSAPDKSGLPSDRFSAERTGGSVSTLTIQRTQQEDSAVYLCASSPPGINYGYTFGSGTRLTVV.

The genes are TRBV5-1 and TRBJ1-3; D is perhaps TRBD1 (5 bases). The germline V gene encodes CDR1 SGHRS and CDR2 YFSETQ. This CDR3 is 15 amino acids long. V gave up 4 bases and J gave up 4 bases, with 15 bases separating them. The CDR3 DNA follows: TGCGCCAGCAGCCCGGCGGGGCCCGTAGGAAACACCATATATTTT. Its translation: CASSPAGPVGNTIYF.

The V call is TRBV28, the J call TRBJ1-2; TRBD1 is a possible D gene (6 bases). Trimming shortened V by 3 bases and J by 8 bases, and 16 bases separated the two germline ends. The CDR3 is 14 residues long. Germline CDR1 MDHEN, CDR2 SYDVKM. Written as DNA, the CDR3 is TGTGCCAGCAGTTTCAGGGGCGGGTGGGAAGGCTACACCTTC. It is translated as CASSFRGGWEGYTF.

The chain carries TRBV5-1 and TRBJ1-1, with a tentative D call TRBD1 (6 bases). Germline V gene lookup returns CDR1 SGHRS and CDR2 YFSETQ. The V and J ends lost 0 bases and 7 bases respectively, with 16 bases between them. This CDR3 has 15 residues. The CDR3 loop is CASSLGTVDVNEAFF. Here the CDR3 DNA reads TGCGCCAGCAGCTTGGGGACAGTGGATGTTAATGAAGCTTTCTTT.

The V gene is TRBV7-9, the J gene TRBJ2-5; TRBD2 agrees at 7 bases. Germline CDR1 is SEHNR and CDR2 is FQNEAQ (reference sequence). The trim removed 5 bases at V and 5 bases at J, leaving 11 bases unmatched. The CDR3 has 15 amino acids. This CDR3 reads CASSPYGGEGETQYF. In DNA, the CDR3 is TGTGCCAGCAGCCCCTACGGCGGGGAGGGGGAGACCCAGTACTTC. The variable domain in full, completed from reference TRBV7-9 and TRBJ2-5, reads DTGVSQNPRHKITKRGQNVTFRCDPISEHNRLYWYRQTLGQGPEFLTYFQNEAQLEKSRLLSDRFSAERPKGSFSTLEIQRTEQGDSAMYLCASSPYGGEGETQYFGPGTRLLVL.

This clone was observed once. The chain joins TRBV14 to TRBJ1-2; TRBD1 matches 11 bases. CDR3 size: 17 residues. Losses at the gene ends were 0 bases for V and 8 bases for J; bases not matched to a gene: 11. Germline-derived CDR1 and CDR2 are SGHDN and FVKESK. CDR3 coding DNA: TGTGCCAGCAGCCAAGATCCTTGGACAGGGGGCGCGGGAGGCTACACCTTC. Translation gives CASSQDPWTGGAGGYTF.

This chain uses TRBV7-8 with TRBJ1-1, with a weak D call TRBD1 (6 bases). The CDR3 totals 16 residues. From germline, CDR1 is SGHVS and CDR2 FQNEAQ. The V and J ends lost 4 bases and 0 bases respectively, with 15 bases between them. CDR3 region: CASSSTRTEMNTEAFF. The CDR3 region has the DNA TGTGCCAGCAGCTCAACCCGGACAGAAATGAACACTGAAGCTTTCTTT.